Below, 14 T cell receptor beta chains from the same sample are listed, as sequenced in a study of beta chain features in type 1 diabetes (dated by TCRdb to between 2018 and 2020). The library was generated by the immunoSEQ multiplex PCR assay. All of the isolated RNA was reverse transcribed with the High Capacity cDNA Reverse Transcription Kit, so expressed TCRB transcripts were sequenced. Here the immuneACCESS table is served through TCRdb, limited to in-frame sequences with V and J called. Missing clones are a known gap in these copies; in checked studies unresolved V genes cover under half, and the rest lacks a known reason. For this sample the table gives about 900,000 clones, of which under 20% were detected only once. The ten largest account for about 0.025% of the sample. Source material: naive CD4+ T cells from blood. The meaning of the sample's cell subset or site label: true naive CD4+ T cells. The receptor set was obtained from a woman aged 18-35 years in good health.

J is TRBJ2-5 and V is TRBV9; 7 bases are shared with TRBD2. The junction had 10 bases not matched to a gene; V was cut back by 0 bases and J by 5 bases. The CDR3 loop spans 16 amino acids. From germline, CDR1 is SGDLS and CDR2 YYNGEE. The CDR3 sequence: CASSVGISGLGETQYF. The CDR3 nucleotides are TGTGCCAGCAGCGTAGGAATTAGCGGGCTCGGGGAGACCCAGTACTTC.

This clone has only a few counts. The J gene is TRBJ2-1, the V gene TRBV6-1; 13 bases agree with TRBD2. Germline CDR1 MNHNS, CDR2 SASEGT. With V trimmed by 4 bases and J by 6 bases, 9 bases remained unmatched. The length of the CDR3 is 17 residues. The CDR3 DNA reads as TGTGCCAGCAGTGGCTGGACTAGCGGGAGAAGGGCCAATGAGCAGTTCTTC. It is translated as CASSGWTSGRRANEQFF.

This clone was observed a few times. The chain has TRBV4-3 and TRBJ2-1; D gene uncertain. Trimming removed 0 bases from V and 0 bases from J, with 12 bases in between. CDR3 size: 17 residues. In germline, CDR1 is LGHNA, CDR2 YSLEER. The CDR3 DNA reads as TGCGCCAGCAGCCAAGAAGTCGGACGCCCCTCCTACAATGAGCAGTTCTTC. Protein: CASSQEVGRPSYNEQFF.

The rearrangement joins TRBV27 to TRBJ2-3; 9 nucleotides agree with TRBD2. CDR3 length: 16 amino acids. Germline lookup yields CDR1 MNHEY and CDR2 SMNVEV (reference sequence). The V and J ends lost 10 bases and 1 base, in that order; junction bases with no gene match: 12. The CDR3 sequence: CATKTDRTSGTDTQYF. The CDR3 DNA follows: TGTGCCACCAAAACGGATAGGACTAGCGGCACAGATACGCAGTATTTT.

The chain has TRBV27 and TRBJ2-1; 7 nucleotides align to TRBD2. The CDR3 loop spans 15 amino acids. The germline CDR1 and CDR2 sequences are MNHEY and SMNVEV (reference sequence). V lost 11 bases, J lost 4 bases, and 14 bases stayed unmatched. The CDR3 spells CAASRLLAAYNEQFF. CDR3 nucleotides: TGTGCCGCCAGCAGGTTGCTAGCGGCATACAATGAGCAGTTCTTC.

Worth noting for this clone: Compared with germline, one end of the junction differs, possibly owing to a read error. Other DNA sequences in the sample encode the same CDR3. The chain couples TRBV7-9 to TRBJ2-7; D possibly corresponds to TRBD1 (6 bases). This CDR3 spans 14 amino acids. Germline V gene sequence: CDR1 SEHNR, CDR2 FQNEAQ (reference sequence). This CDR3 is CASRGSESSYEQYF. CDR3 coding DNA: TGCGCCAGCAGGGGTAGCGAAAGCTCCTACGAGCAGTACTTC.

This clone was detected only a few times. V is TRBV4-2 and J is TRBJ2-3; 9 bases fit TRBD2. The CDR3 has 18 residues. Per germline, CDR1 LGHNA and CDR2 YNFKEQ. J lost 4 bases, V lost 2 bases, and 13 bases had no gene match. Written as DNA, the CDR3 is TGTGCCAGCAGCCAACTTTTAGCGGGAGCCTCACTCTCAGATACGCAGTATTTT. It yields the protein CASSQLLAGASLSDTQYF.

V and J are TRBV4-3 and TRBJ1-1; D unresolved. CDR3 length equals 13 residues. Deletions cut 4 bases from V and 2 bases from J, with 8 bases between. Germline CDR1 and CDR2: LGHNA and YSLEER. CDR3 nucleotides: TGCGCCAGCAGCCCGGGCTTCAACACTGAAGCTTTCTTT. Translated, it gives CASSPGFNTEAFF.

This clone was picked up a small number of times. The chain combines TRBV5-4 with TRBJ2-3; 13 bases agree with TRBD2. The CDR3 spans 16 residues. CDR1 and CDR2 (germline): SGHNT, YYREEE (reference sequence). The V segment lost 4 bases and the J segment 1 base; nucleotides outside the gene matches: 3. DNA of the CDR3: TGTGCCAGCAGCCGGACTAGCGGGAGAGGCACAGATACGCAGTATTTT. Encoded protein: CASSRTSGRGTDTQYF.

This clone has just a few counts. The rearrangement joins TRBV18 to TRBJ1-5; D unclear. Trimming took 6 bases from V and 2 from J, leaving 11 bases between them. The germline V gene encodes CDR1 KGHSH and CDR2 LQKENI. The CDR3 has 14 residues. Here the CDR3 reads CASSRSRGNQPQHF. The CDR3 DNA follows: TGTGCCAGCTCGCGGTCAAGGGGCAATCAGCCCCAGCATTTT.

This clone came up a few times. The chain links TRBV6-5 to TRBJ2-3; no reliable D call. V lost 6 bases, J lost 2 bases, and 15 bases lay in between. The CDR3 spans 15 residues. Germline loops: CDR1 MNHEY, CDR2 SVGAGI. The CDR3 nucleotides read TGTGCCAGCAGCCAGGACGGAGTCTACACAGATACGCAGTATTTT. Residues: CASSQDGVYTDTQYF.

This clone was recorded a few times. The rearrangement uses TRBV4-3 and TRBJ2-7; D gene ambiguous. Germline V gene lookup returns CDR1 LGHNA and CDR2 YSLEER. The CDR3 is 14 residues long. Trimming took 0 bases from V and 6 from J, leaving 12 bases between them. Written as DNA, the CDR3 is TGCGCCAGCAGCCAAGATCCCCGACCAGTCGAGCAGTACTTC. Amino acids: CASSQDPRPVEQYF.

The chain links TRBV15 to TRBJ2-7; D is uncertain. This CDR3 is 13 amino acids long. The germline V gene encodes CDR1 LNHNV and CDR2 YYDKDF (reference sequence). Trimming removed 3 bases from V and 3 bases from J, with 9 bases in between. The CDR3 nucleotides are TGTGCCACCAGCAGGGACCTAGACTACGAGCAGTACTTC. This sequence encodes CATSRDLDYEQYF.

The V and J genes are TRBV7-3 and TRBJ2-5; D ambiguous. Germline V CDR1 and CDR2: SGHTA, FQGTGA. The CDR3 is made up of 14 amino acids. The germline V and J ends were trimmed by 1 base and 4 bases, with 10 bases remaining between them. Here the CDR3 reads CASSLMGSSETQYF. The CDR3 region has the DNA TGTGCCAGCAGCTTAATGGGTAGCTCAGAGACCCAGTACTTC.